These 26 T cell receptor beta chains were all obtained from the same sample, sequenced in a study of blood T cell repertoires in COVID-19. Sequencing used immunoSEQ multiplex PCR; TCRdb keeps in-frame clones, though not all of them. This sample has about 300,000 clones, with 85% found just once. The sample was PBMCs or T cells enriched from blood (not recorded which). The receptor source for this set is a woman in her forties or fifties who had recovered from COVID-19.

The V and J genes are TRBV7-6 and TRBJ2-3, with 10 bases matching TRBD2. The germline V gene encodes CDR1 SGHVS and CDR2 FNYEAQ. The CDR3 spans 16 residues. The J segment lost 1 base and the V segment lost 0 bases, leaving 1 base of the junction unmatched. The CDR3 spells CASSLAAGGGTDTQYF. The CDR3 nucleotides are TGTGCCAGCAGCTTAGCAGCGGGAGGGGGCACAGATACGCAGTATTTT.

The V call is TRBV4-2, the J call TRBJ1-5; a possible D gene is TRBD1 (6 bases). CDR1 and CDR2 from the germline V gene are LGHNA and YNFKEQ. CDR3 length equals 15 residues. Trimming removed 4 bases at V and 5 bases at J, with 15 bases between. The CDR3 DNA is TGTGCCAGCAGCCCGAGTAAGGGGGGGGATCAGCCCCAGCATTTT. As protein: CASSPSKGGDQPQHF.

The V gene is TRBV7-9, the J gene TRBJ2-7; perhaps TRBD1 as D (5 bases). Germline CDR1 SEHNR, CDR2 FQNEAQ (reference sequence). CDR3 length equals 13 residues. The V end was cut by 2 bases, the J end by 5 bases, with 10 bases between. The CDR3 DNA reads as TGTGCCAGCAGCTTACAGGGTCCGGACGAGCAGTACTTC. It encodes CASSLQGPDEQYF.

There are many counts of this clone. The chain uses TRBV6-5 and TRBJ2-1; D not resolved. V was shortened by 4 bases and J by 4 bases, with 5 bases between the two germline ends. CDR3 length: 12 residues. Germline lookup yields CDR1 MNHEY and CDR2 SVGAGI. CDR3 bases: TGTGCCAGCAGTTCCGGGTACAATGAGCAGTTCTTC. It translates to CASSSGYNEQFF.

The V gene is TRBV29-1, the J gene TRBJ1-1; D is perhaps TRBD1 (5 bases). The CDR3 covers 13 residues. From germline, CDR1 is SQVTM and CDR2 ANQGSEA. V was pared by 0 bases and J by 6 bases, with 11 bases between. The CDR3 nucleotides read TGCAGCGTTGAAGATGGGGGGGGTCCTGAAGCTTTCTTT. Translation: CSVEDGGGPEAFF.

This clone turned up a few times. V usage is TRBV5-1 and J usage is TRBJ1-1; TRBD1 matches at 7 bases. The CDR3 runs 14 residues. The V and J ends lost 0 bases and 4 bases, in that order; junction bases with no gene match: 3. Germline CDR1 reads SGHRS; CDR2 reads YFSETQ. As DNA, the CDR3 is TGCGCCAGCAGCTTGGGACAGGGTACCACTGAAGCTTTCTTT. Its protein is CASSLGQGTTEAFF.

The CDR3 loop reads CASAPLTGMNTEAFF. CDR3 nucleotides: TGTGCCAGCGCGCCGTTGACAGGCATGAACACTGAAGCTTTCTTT. The chain has TRBV7-8 and TRBJ1-1, with D possibly matching TRBD1 (6 bases). The V gene lost 8 bases and the J gene lost 0 bases, with 16 bases spanning the gap. CDR1 is SGHVS and CDR2 is FQNEAQ in the germline V gene. This CDR3 comprises 15 residues. The full variable domain, rest sourced from reference TRBV7-8 and TRBJ1-1, is GAGVSQSPRYKVAKRGQDVALRCDPISGHVSLFWYQQALGQGPEFLTYFQNEAQLDKSGLPSDRFFAERPEGSVSTLKIQRTQQEDSAVYLCASAPLTGMNTEAFFGQGTRLTVV.

The J gene is TRBJ1-1, the V gene TRBV5-6; TRBD1 might be the D (6 bases). The CDR3 extends over 13 amino acids. Germline-derived CDR1 and CDR2 are SGHDT and YYEEEE. V was pared by 4 bases and J by 10 bases, with 17 bases between. CDR3 residues: CASSLPRGLGAFF. CDR3 bases: TGTGCCAGCAGCCTCCCGCGGGGGCTGGGAGCTTTCTTT.

The chain combines TRBV28 with TRBJ2-3; 12 bases match TRBD2. Germline-derived CDR1 and CDR2 are MDHEN and SYDVKM. The CDR3 has 15 amino acids. The trim removed 2 bases at V and 7 bases at J, leaving 4 bases unmatched. CDR3: CASSLLAGGRNTQYF. CDR3 sequence (DNA): TGTGCCAGCAGTTTACTAGCGGGGGGGCGTAATACGCAGTATTTT. Based on the CDR3 plus reference TRBV28 and TRBJ2-3, the full variable domain is DVKVTQSSRYLVKRTGEKVFLECVQDMDHENMFWYRQDPGLGLRLIYFSYDVKMKEKGDIPEGYSVSREKKERFSLILESASTNQTSMYLCASSLLAGGRNTQYFGPGTRLTVL.

The chain uses TRBV3-1 (or the pseudogene TRBV3-2) and TRBJ1-1, with a weak D call TRBD1 (5 bases). Looked up from germline, CDR1 is LGHDT and CDR2 is YNNKEL (reference sequence). The CDR3 is 14 amino acids. The V gene lost 2 bases and the J gene lost 4 bases, with 11 bases spanning the gap. CDR3 nucleotide sequence: TGTGCCAGCAGCCAACAGGGTTTAGGCACTGAAGCTTTCTTT. This codes for CASSQQGLGTEAFF.

Concerning this clone itself: The same CDR3 is also encoded by other DNA sequences in this sample. The chain has TRBV5-1 and TRBJ1-2, with 9 bases aligning to TRBD1. V lost 2 bases to trimming and J lost 6 bases; unmatched junction nucleotides: 2. The CDR3 covers 13 residues. Germline CDR1 SGHRS, CDR2 YFSETQ. Written as DNA, the CDR3 is TGCGCCAGCAGCTTACAGGGGGCAGATGGCTACACCTTC. It translates to CASSLQGADGYTF.

J is TRBJ1-4 and V is TRBV7-8; 7 bases fit TRBD1. The V gene's germline CDR1 is SGHVS and CDR2 FQNEAQ. This CDR3 contains 14 residues. With V trimmed by 5 bases and J by 8 bases, 8 bases remained unmatched. CDR3 coding DNA: TGTGCCAGCAGCCCGACAGGGCTTGGGGAAAAACTGTTTTTT. Its translation: CASSPTGLGEKLFF.

V and J are TRBV14 and TRBJ2-7; a possible D gene is TRBD1 (6 bases). The CDR3 is 12 residues long. V was shortened by 1 base and J by 6 bases, with 7 bases between the two germline ends. Germline V gene sequence: CDR1 SGHDN, CDR2 FVKESK. The CDR3 nucleotides read TGTGCCAGCAGCCAAGGCAGGGGCGAGCAGTACTTC. As protein: CASSQGRGEQYF.

The rearrangement joins TRBV6-5 to TRBJ2-1, with D unclear. In germline, CDR1 is MNHEY, CDR2 SVGAGI. Trimming left V 6 bases short and J 7 bases short, with 10 bases between. There are 12 residues in the CDR3. CDR3 in amino acids: CASRLAWNEQFF. The CDR3 DNA sequence: TGTGCCAGCAGATTAGCTTGGAATGAGCAGTTCTTC.

The CDR3 is CASIGTGGRTGELFF. The CDR3 nucleotides read TGTGCCAGTATCGGGACAGGGGGTAGGACCGGGGAGCTGTTTTTT. The V gene is TRBV19, the J gene TRBJ2-2, with 11 bases identical to TRBD1. Germline V gives CDR1 LNHDA, CDR2 SQIVND (reference sequence). This CDR3 region has 15 residues. V trimming: 7 bases; J trimming: 5 bases; junction bases outside the gene matches: 6.

This rearrangement joins TRBV6-6 to TRBJ1-6; D may be TRBD1 (5 bases). The germline V gene has CDR1 MNHNY and CDR2 SVGAGI (reference sequence). The CDR3 length is 14 residues. Trimming stripped 6 bases from V and 6 bases from J, with 12 bases between. Written as DNA, the CDR3 is TGTGCCAGCAGCCGCGTGGGGGGTAATTCACCCCTCCACTTT. Encoded protein: CASSRVGGNSPLHF.

J is TRBJ1-3 and V is TRBV7-2; D is possibly TRBD1 (6 bases). There are 14 residues in the CDR3. V lost 5 bases to trimming and J lost 7 bases, with 15 bases between them. Germline V gene sequence: CDR1 SGHTA, CDR2 FQGNSA. The CDR3 is CASSLDSSPNTIYF. The CDR3 bases are TGTGCCAGCAGCCTGGACAGTTCCCCGAACACCATATATTTT. The complete variable domain, with remaining parts taken from reference TRBV7-2 and TRBJ1-3, reads GAGVSQSPSNKVTEKGKDVELRCDPISGHTALYWYRQSLGQGLEFLIYFQGNSAPDKSGLPSDRFSAERTGGSVSTLTIQRTQQEDSAVYLCASSLDSSPNTIYFGEGSWLTVV.

This chain joins TRBV5-1 and TRBJ1-1; D may be TRBD1 (6 bases). Germline lookup yields CDR1 SGHRS and CDR2 YFSETQ. The CDR3 runs to 13 residues. The V and J ends lost 4 bases and 3 bases respectively, with 10 bases between them. This chain's CDR3 is CASSRGRDTEAFF. The CDR3 bases are TGCGCCAGCAGCAGGGGGAGAGACACTGAAGCTTTCTTT.

The chain links TRBV3-1 (or the pseudogene TRBV3-2) to TRBJ2-5, with TRBD1 as a possible D gene (5 bases). The CDR3 contains 16 residues. Trimming stripped 4 bases from V and 1 base from J, with 16 bases between. CDR1 is LGHDT and CDR2 is YNNKEL in the germline V gene (reference sequence). CDR3 coding DNA: TGTGCCAGCAGCCCGCAGGGAACCCCAATCCAAGAGACCCAGTACTTC. The encoded protein is CASSPQGTPIQETQYF.

This chain uses TRBV18 with TRBJ1-4; D not certain. This CDR3 spans 15 amino acids. The germline gives CDR1 KGHSH, CDR2 LQKENI. With 6 bases removed from V and 2 bases from J, the gap between germline ends came to 13 bases. As DNA, the CDR3 is TGTGCCAGCTCTCCTCGGGGTCTGACTAATGAAAAACTGTTTTTT. It encodes CASSPRGLTNEKLFF.

V gene TRBV12-5 combines with J gene TRBJ1-5; D is perhaps TRBD1 (6 bases). Germline lookup yields CDR1 LGHNT and CDR2 FRNRAP. The V end lost 4 bases, the J end lost 3 bases, and 19 bases lay between the germline ends. The CDR3 contains 17 residues. Written as DNA, the CDR3 is TGTGCTAGTGGTTCCGTACCACAGGGTATTCTCAATCAGCCCCAGCATTTT. Translation: CASGSVPQGILNQPQHF.

CDR3: CASSLAVGTSTELFF. The CDR3 DNA is TGTGCCAGCAGCTTAGCGGTCGGGACTTCTACGGAGCTGTTTTTT. This chain links TRBV7-2 with TRBJ2-2, with a tentative D call TRBD2 (6 bases). CDR3 length: 15 amino acids. Trimming removed 0 bases at V and 10 bases at J, with 15 bases between. Germline lookup yields CDR1 SGHTA and CDR2 FQGNSA.

The gene calls are TRBV2 and TRBJ1-4, with 10 bases that match TRBD1. Trimming took 7 bases from V and 7 from J; bases not matched to a gene: 6. The length of the CDR3 is 14 residues. Germline lookup yields CDR1 SNHLY and CDR2 FYNNEI. CDR3 in amino acids: CASNPGQGLEKLFF. DNA of the CDR3: TGTGCCAGCAATCCGGGACAGGGGCTTGAAAAACTGTTTTTT.

The chain joins TRBV18 to TRBJ2-4; TRBD2 matches 7 bases. The ends lost 6 bases at V and 5 bases at J; junction bases unmatched: 7. The CDR3 is 14 amino acids. Germline V CDR1 and CDR2: KGHSH, LQKENI. The CDR3 sequence is CASSPSGGENIQYF. The DNA of the CDR3 is TGTGCCAGCTCCCCTAGCGGAGGGGAAAACATTCAGTACTTC.

V gene TRBV6-5 combines with J gene TRBJ1-4, with D hard to call. This CDR3 has 14 residues. Per germline, CDR1 MNHEY and CDR2 SVGAGI. V was trimmed by 6 bases and J by 2 bases, leaving 10 bases between them. CDR3: CASRIQPTNEKLFF. The CDR3 DNA sequence: TGTGCCAGCAGGATACAGCCCACTAATGAAAAACTGTTTTTT.

The J gene is TRBJ2-7, the V gene TRBV9; a possible D gene is TRBD1 (6 bases). Looked up from germline, CDR1 is SGDLS and CDR2 is YYNGEE. The CDR3 is 13 amino acids. Trimming took off 4 bases at V and 4 bases at J, with 12 bases between the two ends. The CDR3 is CASSMGQKYEQYF. The CDR3 nucleotides read TGTGCCAGCAGCATGGGACAAAAGTACGAGCAGTACTTC.